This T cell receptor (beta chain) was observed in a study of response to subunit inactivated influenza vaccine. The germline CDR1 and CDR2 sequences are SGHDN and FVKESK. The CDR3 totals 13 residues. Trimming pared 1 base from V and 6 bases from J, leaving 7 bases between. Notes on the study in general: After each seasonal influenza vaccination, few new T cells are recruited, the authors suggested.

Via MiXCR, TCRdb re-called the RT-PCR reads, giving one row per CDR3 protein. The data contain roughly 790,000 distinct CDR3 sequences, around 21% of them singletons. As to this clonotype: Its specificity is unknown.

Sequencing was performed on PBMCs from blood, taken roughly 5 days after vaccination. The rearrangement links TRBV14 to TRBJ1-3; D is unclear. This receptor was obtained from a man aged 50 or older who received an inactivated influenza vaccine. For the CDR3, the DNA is TGTGCCAGCAGCCAAGGGTGGACAAACACCATATATTTT. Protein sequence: CASSQGWTNTIYF.